Below are 7 T cell receptor beta chains sequenced from a single sample in a study of T cell clonotyping in hematopoietic cell transplantation. Generated by immunoSEQ multiplex PCR, the TCRdb table keeps only in-frame clones and is missing some. The sample consists of over 8,000 clones, 80% to 90% of them appearing once. The sample was peripheral blood mononuclear cells, taken 180 days after allogeneic stem cell transplant. Receptors were obtained from a female patient aged 50-59 years who had an allogeneic stem cell transplant from an unrelated donor, so the T cells may come from the graft donor. Some clones in this sample may be carry-over from other donors' samples.

V is TRBV2 and J is TRBJ1-5; the D gene is possibly TRBD1 (5 bases). The CDR3 extends over 15 amino acids. Trimming took 6 bases from V and 0 from J, leaving 12 bases between them. Germline CDR1 reads SNHLY; CDR2 reads FYNNEI. CDR3 bases: TGTGCCAGCAGATACGACAGAGGTAGCAATCAGCCCCAGCATTTT. Its translation: CASRYDRGSNQPQHF.

This chain uses TRBV30 with TRBJ1-2, with a weak D call TRBD1 (6 bases). V was shortened by 0 bases and J by 8 bases, with 16 bases between the two germline ends. The length of the CDR3 is 14 residues. The germline V gene has CDR1 GTSNPN and CDR2 SVGIG (reference sequence). CDR3 DNA: TGTGCCTGGAGTGTAAGGGCAGGGGAGCAAGGCTACACCTTC. Its protein product is CAWSVRAGEQGYTF. The variable domain in full, completed from reference TRBV30 and TRBJ1-2, reads SQTIHQWPATLVQPVGSPLSLECTVEGTSNPNLYWYRQAAGRGLQLLFYSVGIGQISSEVPQNLSASRPQDRQFILSSKKLLLSDSGFYLCAWSVRAGEQGYTFGSGTRLTVV.

The chain recombines TRBV7-3 with TRBJ1-5; D is uncertain. The CDR3 spans 14 residues. Trimming left V 1 base short and J 2 bases short, with 6 bases between. CDR1 SGHTA and CDR2 FQGTGA come from the germline V gene. The CDR3 here is CASSLSGGNQPQHF. The CDR3 DNA reads as TGTGCCAGCAGCTTAAGCGGGGGCAATCAGCCCCAGCATTTT.

This chain uses TRBV4-2 with TRBJ1-1; weak D call: TRBD1 (6 bases). V lost 0 bases, J lost 4 bases, and 15 bases lay in between. The germline V gene has CDR1 LGHNA and CDR2 YNFKEQ. The CDR3 length is 16 residues. The CDR3 is CASSQDSDSAVTEAFF. CDR3 coding DNA: TGTGCCAGCAGCCAAGATTCGGACAGTGCGGTCACTGAAGCTTTCTTT.

This clone was observed a single time. The chain uses TRBV30 and TRBJ2-7; D might be TRBD1 (8 bases). Germline CDR1 reads GTSNPN; CDR2 reads SVGIG (reference sequence). Trimming removed 3 bases from V and 7 bases from J, with 13 bases in between. The CDR3 sequence is 12 residues long. Here the CDR3 reads CAWSPQGGEQYF. The CDR3 DNA sequence: TGTGCCTGGAGCCCACAGGGGGGGGAGCAGTACTTC.

The V call is TRBV7-2, the J call TRBJ2-6, with D maybe TRBD1 (6 bases). This CDR3 spans 16 amino acids. The germline V gene has CDR1 SGHTA and CDR2 FQGNSA. Trimming took off 5 bases at V and 3 bases at J, with 14 bases between the two ends. The CDR3 loop reads CASSPSKGVGANVLTF. DNA of the CDR3: TGTGCCAGCAGCCCCTCGAAGGGGGTTGGGGCCAACGTCCTGACTTTC.

The chain carries TRBV27 and TRBJ2-1, with D perhaps TRBD1 (5 bases). The germline gives CDR1 MNHEY, CDR2 SMNVEV (reference sequence). The CDR3 runs 15 residues. Trimming left V 5 bases short and J 0 bases short, with 11 bases between. Written as DNA, the CDR3 is TGTGCCAGCAGTCAGGGAAGCAGCTCCTACAATGAGCAGTTCTTC. The encoded protein is CASSQGSSSYNEQFF.